Each of the 15 T cell receptor beta chains below was sequenced from the same sample in a study of Graves' ophthalmopathy and Graves' hyperthyroidism (dated 2018 in TCRdb). The reads were generated on an Illumina HiSeq 2000. For repertoire sequencing, the TCR beta CDR3 regions were amplified from RNA transcripts. A first-round RT-PCR used HTBI primers with the Qiagen OneStep RT-PCR kit, followed by a second-round multiplex PCR, size selection and purification. TCRdb itself trimmed the public reads at Q25 with fastp, ran MiXCR and retained productive beta chains. Each CDR3 protein appears once, grouped with its most common genes and DNA. The sample data list about 220,000 distinct CDR3 sequences, and 20% to 25% of these were observed just once. About 46% of the sample rests with the top ten. Sequencing was done on a sample of peripheral blood. The receptor source for this set is a woman in her forties or fifties with Graves' ophthalmopathy. Donor details come from another sample of the same person, matched by shared clones.

This clonotype was seen ten or more times. The J gene is TRBJ1-1, the V gene TRBV27, with D tentatively TRBD1 (5 bases). The germline V and J ends were trimmed by 7 bases and 5 bases, with 17 bases remaining between them. The CDR3 has 14 amino acids. Germline loops: CDR1 MNHEY, CDR2 SMNVEV (reference sequence). CDR3 sequence reads: CASTMGGAGTEAFF. CDR3 bases: TGTGCCAGCACCATGGGAGGGGCCGGGACTGAAGCTTTCTTT.

This clonotype was observed many times. The V call is TRBV5-1, the J call TRBJ1-5; D remains unclear. Germline-derived CDR1 and CDR2 are SGHRS and YFSETQ. CDR3 length: 16 residues. V shed 3 bases and J shed 0 bases, with 13 bases lying between them. CDR3 sequence: CASSSDLTNSNQPQHF. CDR3 bases: TGCGCCAGCAGCTCAGACCTAACTAATAGCAATCAGCCCCAGCATTTT.

This clonotype was counted ten times or more. This chain uses TRBV7-9 with TRBJ1-2, with D unclear. The CDR3 totals 11 residues. With 5 bases removed from V and 6 bases from J, the gap between germline ends came to 7 bases. CDR1 is SEHNR and CDR2 is FQNEAQ in the germline V gene (reference sequence). CDR3 residues: CASSPLNGYTF. Written as DNA, the CDR3 is TGTGCCAGCAGCCCCCTTAATGGCTACACCTTC. Together with reference TRBV7-9 and TRBJ1-2, the CDR3 gives the full variable domain: DTGVSQNPRHKITKRGQNVTFRCDPISEHNRLYWYRQTLGQGPEFLTYFQNEAQLEKSRLLSDRFSAERPKGSFSTLEIQRTEQGDSAMYLCASSPLNGYTFGSGTRLTVV.

Ten or more counts support this clonotype. The gene calls are TRBV28 and TRBJ1-5; no clear D gene. The CDR3 length is 16 residues. Germline CDR1 reads MDHEN; CDR2 reads SYDVKM. Trimming took off 4 bases at V and 4 bases at J, with 17 bases between the two ends. CDR3 loop: CASSSRGRTANQPQHF. The CDR3, as DNA: TGTGCCAGCAGTTCCCGCGGCCGGACGGCAAATCAGCCCCAGCATTTT.

Ten or more counts support this clonotype. The CDR3 coding sequence is TGTGCCAGTATCGACAGTTTGAACACTGAAGCTTTCTTT. Protein: CASIDSLNTEAFF. The chain joins TRBV19 to TRBJ1-1, with D possibly matching TRBD1 (5 bases). The V gene's germline CDR1 is LNHDA and CDR2 SQIVND (reference sequence). The CDR3 is 13 amino acids. Trimming shortened V by 7 bases and J by 0 bases, and 9 bases separated the two germline ends.

This clonotype was counted at least ten times. This sequence joins TRBV12-3 or TRBV12-4 and TRBJ2-6, with no clear D. Trimming left V 6 bases short and J 0 bases short, with 12 bases between. The CDR3 covers 16 residues. The CDR3: CASSWEFNSGANVLTF. In nucleotides, the CDR3 is TGTGCCAGCAGCTGGGAATTTAACTCTGGGGCCAACGTCCTGACTTTC.

This clonotype was seen at least ten times. CDR3 sequence: CASSLSTGKGTEAFF. The CDR3 DNA reads as TGCGCCAGCAGCCTTTCGACAGGCAAGGGCACTGAAGCTTTCTTT. The J gene is TRBJ1-1, the V gene TRBV5-1; a possible D gene is TRBD1 (6 bases). V was shortened by 4 bases and J by 4 bases, with 17 bases between the two germline ends. Germline V gives CDR1 SGHRS, CDR2 YFSETQ. CDR3 length equals 15 residues.

This clonotype was seen repeatedly, ten times or more. J is TRBJ1-2 and V is TRBV11-2; D remains unclear. This CDR3 contains 15 residues. Germline V gives CDR1 SGHAT, CDR2 FQNNGV. Trimming shortened V by 2 bases and J by 3 bases, and 13 bases separated the two germline ends. The CDR3 is CASSLRGLSDYGYTF. CDR3 DNA: TGTGCCAGCAGCTTACGGGGATTAAGCGACTATGGCTACACCTTC.

The CDR3 loop is CASSLDFREMTDTQYF. CDR3 nucleotide sequence: TGTGCCAGCTCACTAGATTTCCGGGAAATGACAGATACGCAGTATTTT. The gene calls are TRBV18 and TRBJ2-3; TRBD2 might be the D (5 bases). CDR1 and CDR2 (germline): KGHSH, LQKENI. V lost 4 bases and J lost 3, with 17 bases in between. The CDR3 is made up of 16 amino acids.

This clonotype was seen many times. The rearrangement links TRBV19 to TRBJ2-6; D uncertain. Trimming took off 7 bases at V and 0 bases at J, with 10 bases between the two ends. The CDR3 totals 15 residues. Germline values: CDR1 LNHDA, CDR2 SQIVND (reference sequence). The CDR3 region is CASTPQSSGANVLTF. CDR3 bases: TGTGCCAGTACCCCGCAATCCTCTGGGGCCAACGTCCTGACTTTC.

This clonotype has a count of ten or more. The rearrangement uses TRBV28 and TRBJ2-7, with 10 nucleotides matching TRBD1. Unmatched junction bases numbered 10, after V lost 5 bases and J lost 9 bases. Per germline, CDR1 MDHEN and CDR2 SYDVKM. This CDR3 has 14 amino acids. The CDR3 sequence: CASSQTGTGVGQYF. The CDR3 DNA reads as TGTGCCAGCAGTCAGACCGGGACAGGGGTCGGGCAGTACTTC.

This clonotype occurred many times. The chain joins TRBV6-1 to TRBJ2-7; 10 bases line up with TRBD2. The germline CDR1 and CDR2 sequences are MNHNS and SASEGT. This CDR3 has 13 amino acids. V was clipped by 6 bases and J by 6 bases; unmatched bases: 5. The CDR3 DNA reads TGTGCCAGCAGAGGGACTAGCGTCGGCGAGCAGTACTTC. Protein product: CASRGTSVGEQYF.

This clonotype was counted ten times or more. The genes are TRBV11-2 and TRBJ2-2; no definite D call. V was shortened by 4 bases and J by 2 bases, with 5 bases between the two germline ends. Germline lookup yields CDR1 SGHAT and CDR2 FQNNGV. This CDR3 spans 13 amino acids. The CDR3 region is CASSSTNTGELFF. CDR3 nucleotides: TGTGCCAGCAGCTCCACTAACACCGGGGAGCTGTTTTTT.

The sample holds many counts of this clonotype. The CDR3, as DNA: TGTGCCAGCAGTTTTGGGACAGGGGTGAACGAGCAGTACTTC. It encodes CASSFGTGVNEQYF. The chain is built from TRBV12-3 or TRBV12-4 and TRBJ2-7; 10 nucleotides line up with TRBD1. The V gene end was trimmed by 3 bases and the J gene end by 5 bases; junction bases not matched to a gene: 4. This CDR3 region has 14 residues.

There are many counts of this clonotype. The rearrangement links TRBV28 to TRBJ1-2; 7 nucleotides align to TRBD1. This CDR3 contains 16 residues. Germline V gene data show CDR1 as MDHEN and CDR2 as SYDVKM. V shed 7 bases, J shed 0 bases, and the junction held 11 bases outside the gene matches. The CDR3 loop reads CASTQGGTASNYGYTF. The CDR3, as DNA: TGTGCCAGCACCCAAGGCGGGACAGCCTCTAACTATGGCTACACCTTC.